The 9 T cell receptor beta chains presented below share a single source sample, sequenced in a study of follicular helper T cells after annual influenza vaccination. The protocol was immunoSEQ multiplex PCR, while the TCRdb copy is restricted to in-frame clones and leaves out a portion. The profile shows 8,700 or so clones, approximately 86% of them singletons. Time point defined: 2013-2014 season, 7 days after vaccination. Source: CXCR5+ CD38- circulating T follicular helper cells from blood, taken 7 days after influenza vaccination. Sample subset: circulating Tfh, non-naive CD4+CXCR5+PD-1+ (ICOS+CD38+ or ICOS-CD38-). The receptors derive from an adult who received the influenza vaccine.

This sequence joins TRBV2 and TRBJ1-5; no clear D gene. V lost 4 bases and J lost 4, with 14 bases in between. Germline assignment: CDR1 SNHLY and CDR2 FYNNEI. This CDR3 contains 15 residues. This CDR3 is CASSADGMSNQPQHF. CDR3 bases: TGTGCCAGCAGTGCCGATGGGATGTCTAATCAGCCCCAGCATTTT.

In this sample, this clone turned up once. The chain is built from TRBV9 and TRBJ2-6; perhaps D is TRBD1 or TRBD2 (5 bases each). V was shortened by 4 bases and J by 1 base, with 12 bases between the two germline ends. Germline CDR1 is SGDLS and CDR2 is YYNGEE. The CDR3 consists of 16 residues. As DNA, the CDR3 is TGTGCCAGCAGCCGGGGCGATTATTCTGGGGCCAACGTCCTGACTTTC. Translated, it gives CASSRGDYSGANVLTF. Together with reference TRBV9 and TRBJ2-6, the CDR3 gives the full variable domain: DSGVTQTPKHLITATGQRVTLRCSPRSGDLSVYWYQQSLDQGLQFLIQYYNGEERAKGNILERFSAQQFPDLHSELNLSSLELGDSALYFCASSRGDYSGANVLTFGAGSRLTVL.

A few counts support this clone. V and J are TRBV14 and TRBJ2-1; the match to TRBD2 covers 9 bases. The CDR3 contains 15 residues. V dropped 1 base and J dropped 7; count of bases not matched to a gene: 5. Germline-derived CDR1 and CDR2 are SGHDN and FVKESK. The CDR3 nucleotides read TGTGCCAGCAGCCAAGGGGCTAGCGGGGTAAATGAGCAGTTCTTC. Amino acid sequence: CASSQGASGVNEQFF.

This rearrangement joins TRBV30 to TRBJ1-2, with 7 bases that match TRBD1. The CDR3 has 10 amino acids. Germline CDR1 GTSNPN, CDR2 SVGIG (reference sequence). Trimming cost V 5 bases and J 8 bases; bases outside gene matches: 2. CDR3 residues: CAWGTDGYTF. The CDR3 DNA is TGTGCCTGGGGGACAGACGGCTACACCTTC. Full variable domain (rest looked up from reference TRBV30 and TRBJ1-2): SQTIHQWPATLVQPVGSPLSLECTVEGTSNPNLYWYRQAAGRGLQLLFYSVGIGQISSEVPQNLSASRPQDRQFILSSKKLLLSDSGFYLCAWGTDGYTFGSGTRLTVV.

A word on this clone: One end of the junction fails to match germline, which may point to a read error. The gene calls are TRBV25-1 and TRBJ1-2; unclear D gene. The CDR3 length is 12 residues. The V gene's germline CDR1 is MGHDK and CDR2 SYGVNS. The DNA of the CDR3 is TGTGCCAGCAGTGCCAATAACTTTGGCTACACCTTC. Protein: CASSANNFGYTF.

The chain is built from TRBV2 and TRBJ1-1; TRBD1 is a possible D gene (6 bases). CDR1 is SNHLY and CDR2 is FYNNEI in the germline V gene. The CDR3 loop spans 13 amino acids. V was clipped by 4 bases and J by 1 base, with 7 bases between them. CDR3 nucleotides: TGTGCCAGCAGTGGACAGGCGAACACTGAAGCTTTCTTT. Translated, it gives CASSGQANTEAFF.

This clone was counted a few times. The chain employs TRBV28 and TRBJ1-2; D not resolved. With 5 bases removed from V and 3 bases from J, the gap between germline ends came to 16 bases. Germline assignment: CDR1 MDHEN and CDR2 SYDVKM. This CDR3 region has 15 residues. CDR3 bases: TGTGCCAGCAGTCCTACGGTTAATGTGGACTATGGCTACACCTTC. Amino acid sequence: CASSPTVNVDYGYTF.

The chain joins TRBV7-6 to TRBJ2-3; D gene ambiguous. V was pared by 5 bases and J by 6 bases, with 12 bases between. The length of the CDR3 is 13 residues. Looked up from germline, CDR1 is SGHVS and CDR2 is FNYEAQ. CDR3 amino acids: CASSPQVHDTQYF. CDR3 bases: TGTGCCAGCAGCCCTCAGGTCCACGATACGCAGTATTTT.

The CDR3, as DNA: TGTGCCAGCAGGGGGGACAGGGATTTCGGCTACACCTTC. This encodes CASRGDRDFGYTF. The chain carries TRBV2 and TRBJ1-2; 9 nucleotides align to TRBD1. Trimming removed 6 bases from V and 8 bases from J; junction bases left unmatched: 7. This CDR3 has 13 amino acids. Per the germline V gene, CDR1 is SNHLY and CDR2 is FYNNEI.